These 10 T cell receptor beta chains were all obtained from the same sample, sequenced in a study of shared clonotypes between healthy human individuals. Profiled with immunoSEQ multiplex PCR; TCRdb holds only in-frame clones, not every one. The sample includes millions of clones, over 85% of them seen just once. Sequencing was performed on naive CD4+ T cells sorted from blood. Subset: CD45RA+ positively selected. These receptors came from a man between 18 and 29 years old in good health.

This clone was counted between two and nine times. The rearrangement links TRBV19 to TRBJ1-5, with D tentatively TRBD1 (5 bases). Germline CDR1 is LNHDA and CDR2 is SQIVND (reference sequence). The CDR3 spans 13 residues. The V end was cut by 3 bases, the J end by 7 bases, with 10 bases between. The CDR3 bases are TGTGCCAGTAGTATCTCGGGGGTCCAGCCCCAGCATTTT. Translated: CASSISGVQPQHF.

This clone was recorded only once. The gene calls are TRBV21-1 and TRBJ1-4. TRBV21-1 is an annotated pseudogene. There are 14 residues in the CDR3. CDR3 residues: CASSKKGPNEKLFF. DNA for the CDR3: TGTGCCAGCAGCAAAAAAGGCCCTAATGAAAAACTGTTTTTT.

This clone was counted only a few times. The chain couples TRBV11-2 to TRBJ1-2, with D tentatively TRBD1 (6 bases). The CDR3 runs to 13 residues. Trimming shortened V by 1 base and J by 8 bases, and 11 bases separated the two germline ends. Germline-derived CDR1 and CDR2 are SGHAT and FQNNGV. As DNA, the CDR3 is TGTGCCAGCAGCTTAGCAGGGGCTGGGGGCTACACCTTC. Amino acid sequence: CASSLAGAGGYTF.

The V call is TRBV30, the J call TRBJ1-1, with D possibly TRBD1 on 6 matching bases. In germline, CDR1 is GTSNPN, CDR2 SVGIG (reference sequence). The V end lost 3 bases, the J end lost 8 bases, and 13 bases lay between the germline ends. The CDR3 totals 12 residues. In nucleotides, the CDR3 is TGTGCCTGGAGCCAACAGGGAGCCGAAGCTTTCTTT. Translation: CAWSQQGAEAFF.

The chain couples TRBV6-1 to TRBJ1-5; a weak D match, TRBD1 (5 bases). CDR1 is MNHNS and CDR2 is SASEGT in the germline V gene. This CDR3 contains 19 residues. V was shortened by 2 bases and J by 3 bases, with 23 bases between the two germline ends. CDR3 region: CASSETWTGLGGNNQPQHF. CDR3 nucleotide sequence: TGTGCCAGCAGTGAAACATGGACGGGACTAGGAGGGAACAATCAGCCCCAGCATTTT.

J is TRBJ2-1 and V is TRBV5-1; D remains unclear. The CDR3 covers 16 residues. Trimming cost V 0 bases and J 9 bases, with 19 bases left between them. Per germline, CDR1 SGHRS and CDR2 YFSETQ. CDR3 region: CASSLDRSVTISEQFF. DNA of the CDR3: TGCGCCAGCAGCTTGGATCGCAGCGTTACAATAAGTGAGCAGTTCTTC.

This chain links TRBV10-3 with TRBJ2-3; D remains unclear. Trimming shortened V by 0 bases and J by 0 bases, and 7 bases separated the two germline ends. The CDR3 sequence is 15 residues long. Germline assignment: CDR1 ENHRY and CDR2 SYGVKD. For the CDR3, the DNA is TGTGCCATCAGTGAGTCACTCGGAAGCACAGATACGCAGTATTTT. This sequence encodes CAISESLGSTDTQYF.

The chain couples TRBV28 to TRBJ2-7; D not resolved. The germline gives CDR1 MDHEN, CDR2 SYDVKM. The CDR3 loop spans 11 amino acids. Trimming removed 6 bases at V and 5 bases at J, with 8 bases between. The CDR3 sequence is CASSFVNEQYF. The CDR3 region has the DNA TGTGCCAGCAGCTTCGTGAACGAGCAGTACTTC.

The chain recombines TRBV21-1 with TRBJ2-6; the table's D call of TRBD1 was not tested on the DNA. TRBV21-1 is flagged as a pseudogene. The CDR3 sequence is 19 residues long. The CDR3 nucleotides read TGTGCCAGCAGCAAAGAGCCCCGGGACAGGGGAACTGGGGCCAACGTCCTGACTTTC. Encoded protein: CASSKEPRDRGTGANVLTF.

The CDR3 sequence: CASSSRTGTTEAFF. For the CDR3, the DNA is TGTGCCAGCAGCTCTAGGACAGGGACCACTGAAGCTTTCTTT. The gene calls are TRBV7-9 and TRBJ1-1; 8 bases align to TRBD1. This CDR3 is 14 amino acids long. V gave up 4 bases and J gave up 4 bases; unmatched junction bases: 5. Germline V lookup: CDR1 SEHNR, CDR2 FQNEAQ (reference sequence).